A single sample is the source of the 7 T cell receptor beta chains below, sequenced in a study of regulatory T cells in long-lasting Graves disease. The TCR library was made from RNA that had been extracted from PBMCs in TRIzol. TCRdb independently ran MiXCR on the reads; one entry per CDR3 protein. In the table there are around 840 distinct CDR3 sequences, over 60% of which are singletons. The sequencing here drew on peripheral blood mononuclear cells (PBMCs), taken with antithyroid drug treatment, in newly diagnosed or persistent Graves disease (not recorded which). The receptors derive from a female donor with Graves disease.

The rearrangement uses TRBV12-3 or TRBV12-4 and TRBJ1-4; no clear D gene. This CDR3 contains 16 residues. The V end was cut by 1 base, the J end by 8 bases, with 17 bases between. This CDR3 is CASSLGALRGGEKLFF. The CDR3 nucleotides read TGTGCCAGCAGTTTAGGGGCCCTTCGAGGAGGCGAAAAACTGTTTTTT.

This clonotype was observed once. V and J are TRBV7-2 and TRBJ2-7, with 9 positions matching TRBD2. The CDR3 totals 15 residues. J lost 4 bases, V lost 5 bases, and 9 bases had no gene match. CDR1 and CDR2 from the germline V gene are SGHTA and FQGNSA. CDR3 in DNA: TGTGCCAGCAGCCGGCCGGCTAGCGGGATTTACGAGCAGTACTTC. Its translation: CASSRPASGIYEQYF. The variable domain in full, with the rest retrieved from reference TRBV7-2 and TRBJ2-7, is GAGVSQSPSNKVTEKGKDVELRCDPISGHTALYWYRQSLGQGLEFLIYFQGNSAPDKSGLPSDRFSAERTGGSVSTLTIQRTQQEDSAVYLCASSRPASGIYEQYFGPGTRLTVT.

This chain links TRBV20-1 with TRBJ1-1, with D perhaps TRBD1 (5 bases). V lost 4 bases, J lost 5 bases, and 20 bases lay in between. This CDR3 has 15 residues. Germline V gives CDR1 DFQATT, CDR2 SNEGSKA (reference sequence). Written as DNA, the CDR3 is TGCAGTGCTAAGAAAGATCGGGGGAGAAGGACTGAAGCTTTCTTT. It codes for CSAKKDRGRRTEAFF.

The CDR3 DNA reads TGTGCCAGCAGCCCTCTCGGAGGGTACAATGAGCAGTTCTTC. It yields the protein CASSPLGGYNEQFF. The rearrangement joins TRBV11-2 to TRBJ2-1, with a tentative D call TRBD2 (6 bases). Trimming shortened V by 5 bases and J by 4 bases, and 12 bases separated the two germline ends. The CDR3 has 14 amino acids. Germline values: CDR1 SGHAT, CDR2 FQNNGV.

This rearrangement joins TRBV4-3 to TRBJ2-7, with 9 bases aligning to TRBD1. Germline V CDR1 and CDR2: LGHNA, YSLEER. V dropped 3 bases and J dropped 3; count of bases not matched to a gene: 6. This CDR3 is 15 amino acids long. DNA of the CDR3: TGCGCCAGCAGCCAGATGACAGGGGGAGGCTACGAGCAGTACTTC. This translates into CASSQMTGGGYEQYF.

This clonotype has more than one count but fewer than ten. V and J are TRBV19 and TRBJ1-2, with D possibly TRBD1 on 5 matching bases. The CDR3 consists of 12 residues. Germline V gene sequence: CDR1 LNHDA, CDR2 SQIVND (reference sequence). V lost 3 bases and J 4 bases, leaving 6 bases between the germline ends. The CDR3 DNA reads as TGTGCCAGTAGTATCACAGGCTATGGCTACACCTTC. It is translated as CASSITGYGYTF.

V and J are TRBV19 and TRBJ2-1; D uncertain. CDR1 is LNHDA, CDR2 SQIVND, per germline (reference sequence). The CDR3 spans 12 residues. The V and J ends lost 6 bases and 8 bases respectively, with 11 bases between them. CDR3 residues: CASSWIRDEQFF. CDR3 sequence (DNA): TGTGCCAGTAGCTGGATACGTGATGAGCAGTTCTTC.